This TCR beta chain emerged from a study of identical twins. Findings of the study overall: Cord blood's abundant beta clonotypes had fewer insertions, unlike memory repertoires. Twins shared out-of-frame alpha sequences with excess low generation probability.

V gave up 6 bases and J gave up 6 bases; unmatched junction bases: 16. CDR3 length: 17 amino acids. This clonotype appeared a few times. The antigen remains unidentified. Template switching introduced a universal primer site, and the cDNA bore unique molecular identifiers. Each CDR3 protein is one row after TCRdb ran MiXCR on the 5' RACE reads. Of a few hundred thousand distinct CDR3 sequences in the sample, about 10% were seen once. The receptor's source is a woman between 45 and 60 years old in good health. The rearrangement links TRBV12-3 or TRBV12-4 to TRBJ2-1; 8 nucleotides align to TRBD2. The source material was naive T cells sorted from blood. CDR3 amino acids: CASRTGPGLGGFNEQFF. CDR3 nucleotide sequence: TGTGCCAGCAGAACCGGGCCGGGACTAGGAGGGTTCAATGAGCAGTTCTTC.